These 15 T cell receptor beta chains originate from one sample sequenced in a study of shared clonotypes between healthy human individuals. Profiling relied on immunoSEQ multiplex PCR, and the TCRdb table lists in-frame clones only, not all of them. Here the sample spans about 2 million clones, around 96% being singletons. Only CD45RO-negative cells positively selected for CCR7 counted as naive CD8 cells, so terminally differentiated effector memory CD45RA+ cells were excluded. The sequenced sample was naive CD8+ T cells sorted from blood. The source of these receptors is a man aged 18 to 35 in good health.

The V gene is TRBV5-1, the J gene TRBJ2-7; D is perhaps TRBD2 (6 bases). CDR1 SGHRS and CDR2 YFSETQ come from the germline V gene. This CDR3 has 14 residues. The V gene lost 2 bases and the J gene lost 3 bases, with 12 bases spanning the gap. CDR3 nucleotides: TGCGCCAGCAGCTTTGGCGGAGGGAACTACGAGCAGTACTTC. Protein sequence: CASSFGGGNYEQYF.

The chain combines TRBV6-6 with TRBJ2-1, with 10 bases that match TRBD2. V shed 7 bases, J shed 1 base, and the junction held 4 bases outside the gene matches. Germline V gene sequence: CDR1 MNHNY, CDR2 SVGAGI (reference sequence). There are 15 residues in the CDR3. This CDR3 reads CASNLAGVSYNEQFF. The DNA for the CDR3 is TGTGCCAGCAACCTAGCGGGAGTATCCTACAATGAGCAGTTCTTC.

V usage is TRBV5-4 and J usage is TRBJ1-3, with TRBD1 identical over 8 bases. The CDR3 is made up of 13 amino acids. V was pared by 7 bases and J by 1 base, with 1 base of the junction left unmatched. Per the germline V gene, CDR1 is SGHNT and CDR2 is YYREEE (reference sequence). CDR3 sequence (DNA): TGTGCCAGCCAGGGGGCATCTGGAAACACCATATATTTT. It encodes CASQGASGNTIYF.

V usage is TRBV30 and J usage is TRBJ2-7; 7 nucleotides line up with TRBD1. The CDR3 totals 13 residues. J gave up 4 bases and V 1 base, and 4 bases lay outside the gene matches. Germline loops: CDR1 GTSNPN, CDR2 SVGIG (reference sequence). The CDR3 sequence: CAWSGIQGYEQYF. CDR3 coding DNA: TGTGCCTGGAGTGGGATACAGGGGTACGAGCAGTACTTC.

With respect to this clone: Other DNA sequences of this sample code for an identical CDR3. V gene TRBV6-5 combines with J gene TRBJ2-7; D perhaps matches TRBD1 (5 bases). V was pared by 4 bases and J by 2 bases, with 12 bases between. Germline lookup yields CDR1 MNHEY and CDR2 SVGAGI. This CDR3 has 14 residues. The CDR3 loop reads CASSLAGAPYEQYF. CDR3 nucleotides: TGTGCCAGCAGTTTAGCTGGGGCCCCCTACGAGCAGTACTTC.

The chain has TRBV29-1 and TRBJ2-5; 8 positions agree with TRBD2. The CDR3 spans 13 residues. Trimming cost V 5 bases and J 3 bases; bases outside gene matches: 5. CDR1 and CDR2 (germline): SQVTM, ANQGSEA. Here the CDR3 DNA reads TGCAGCGTTAACGGAGCGGGAGAAGAGACCCAGTACTTC. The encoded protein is CSVNGAGEETQYF.

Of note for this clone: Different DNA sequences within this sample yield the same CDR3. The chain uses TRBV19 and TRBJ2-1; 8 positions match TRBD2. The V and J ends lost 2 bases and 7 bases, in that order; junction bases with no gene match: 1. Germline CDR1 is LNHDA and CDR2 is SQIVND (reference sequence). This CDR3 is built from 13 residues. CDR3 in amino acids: CASSILAGNEQFF. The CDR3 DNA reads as TGTGCCAGTAGTATATTAGCGGGGAATGAGCAGTTCTTC.

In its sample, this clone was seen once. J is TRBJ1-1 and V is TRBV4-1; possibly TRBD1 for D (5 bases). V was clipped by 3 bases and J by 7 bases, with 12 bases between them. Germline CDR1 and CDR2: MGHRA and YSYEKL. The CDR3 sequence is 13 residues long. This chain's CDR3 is CASSQGPNFEAFF. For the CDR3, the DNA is TGCGCCAGCAGCCAGGGACCGAACTTTGAAGCTTTCTTT.

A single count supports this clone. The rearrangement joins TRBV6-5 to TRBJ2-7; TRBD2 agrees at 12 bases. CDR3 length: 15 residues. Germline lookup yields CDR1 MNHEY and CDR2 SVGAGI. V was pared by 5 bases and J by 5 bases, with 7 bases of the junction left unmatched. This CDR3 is CASSHLLAGGNEQYF. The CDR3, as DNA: TGTGCCAGCAGTCACCTACTAGCGGGAGGAAACGAGCAGTACTTC.

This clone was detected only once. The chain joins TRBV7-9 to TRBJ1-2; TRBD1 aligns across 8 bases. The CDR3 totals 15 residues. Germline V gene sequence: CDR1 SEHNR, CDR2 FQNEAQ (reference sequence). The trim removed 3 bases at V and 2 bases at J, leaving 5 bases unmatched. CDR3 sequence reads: CASSFQGAQNYGYTF. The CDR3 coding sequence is TGTGCCAGCAGCTTCCAGGGGGCCCAAAACTATGGCTACACCTTC.

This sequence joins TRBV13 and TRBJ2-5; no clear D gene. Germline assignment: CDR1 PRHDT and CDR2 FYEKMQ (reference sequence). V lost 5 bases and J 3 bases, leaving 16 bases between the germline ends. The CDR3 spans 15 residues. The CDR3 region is CASSPQPRAEETQYF. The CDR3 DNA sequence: TGTGCCAGCAGCCCCCAGCCAAGGGCCGAAGAGACCCAGTACTTC.

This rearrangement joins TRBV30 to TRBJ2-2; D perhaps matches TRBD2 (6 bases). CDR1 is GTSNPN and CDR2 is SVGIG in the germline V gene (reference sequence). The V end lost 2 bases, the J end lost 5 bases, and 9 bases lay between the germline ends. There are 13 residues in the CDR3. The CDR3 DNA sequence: TGTGCCTGGAGTTATGGGGGGACCGGGGAGCTGTTTTTT. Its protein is CAWSYGGTGELFF.

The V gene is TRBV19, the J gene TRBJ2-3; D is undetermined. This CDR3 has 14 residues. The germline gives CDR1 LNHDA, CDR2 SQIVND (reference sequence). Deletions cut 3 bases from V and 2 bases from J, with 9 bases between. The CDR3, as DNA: TGTGCCAGTAGTATTGTCAGCGACACAGATACGCAGTATTTT. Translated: CASSIVSDTDTQYF.

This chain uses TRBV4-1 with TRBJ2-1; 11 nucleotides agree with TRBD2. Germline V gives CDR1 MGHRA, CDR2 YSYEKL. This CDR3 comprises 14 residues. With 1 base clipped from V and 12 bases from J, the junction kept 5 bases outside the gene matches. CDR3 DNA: TGCGCCAGCAGCCAAGGGTCGACTAGCGGGATGCAGTTCTTC. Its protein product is CASSQGSTSGMQFF.

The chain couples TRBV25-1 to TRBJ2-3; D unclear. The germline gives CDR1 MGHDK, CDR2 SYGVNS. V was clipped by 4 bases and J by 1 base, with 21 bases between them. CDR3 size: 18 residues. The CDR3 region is CASSGIVSTTHRTDTQYF. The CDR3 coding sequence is TGTGCCAGCAGTGGGATCGTCTCGACGACTCACCGCACAGATACGCAGTATTTT.